A single sample is the source of the 26 T cell receptor beta chains below, sequenced in a study of T cell responses to AZD1222 COVID-19 vaccine. Profiled with immunoSEQ multiplex PCR; TCRdb holds only in-frame clones, not every one. The sample consists of about 130,000 clones, under 95% of them appearing once. The input for sequencing was peripheral blood, taken on day 0 of AZD1222 vaccination. These receptors all stem from an adult in good health.

The genes are TRBV5-1 and TRBJ2-7, with D possibly being TRBD1 or TRBD2 (7 bases each). The ends were cut back, 4 bases at V and 4 bases at J, with 15 bases in the middle. The CDR3 length is 14 residues. Germline V gene sequence: CDR1 SGHRS, CDR2 YFSETQ. Here the CDR3 reads CASSDRQGGYEQYF. For the CDR3, the DNA is TGCGCCAGCAGCGACCGACAGGGAGGGTACGAGCAGTACTTC.

This chain links TRBV13 with TRBJ2-7; no clear D. The CDR3 is 11 amino acids. Germline values: CDR1 PRHDT, CDR2 FYEKMQ (reference sequence). The V end was cut by 1 base, the J end by 2 bases, with 0 bases between. The CDR3, as DNA: TGTGCCAGCAGCTTAGCCTACGAGCAGTACTTC. Amino acids: CASSLAYEQYF.

This clone was found a few times. The chain joins TRBV7-9 to TRBJ1-2; a possible D gene is TRBD1 (5 bases). Per the germline V gene, CDR1 is SEHNR and CDR2 is FQNEAQ (reference sequence). The CDR3 sequence is 14 residues long. V lost 5 bases, J lost 8 bases, and 18 bases lay in between. The CDR3 DNA sequence: TGTGCCAGCAGCCTCGGGGCAGGGCCAAGGGGCTACACCTTC. Amino acids: CASSLGAGPRGYTF.

The chain has TRBV11-2 and TRBJ2-7; the match to TRBD2 covers 10 bases. The germline V gene has CDR1 SGHAT and CDR2 FQNNGV. After removal of 6 bases from V and 3 bases from J, the junction contained 8 bases not matched to a gene. This CDR3 has 15 residues. CDR3 sequence (DNA): TGTGCCAGCAGGCTAGCGGGGGCACACTTCTACGAGCAGTACTTC. This translates into CASRLAGAHFYEQYF.

Concerning this clone: At one of its ends the junction is not consistent with the germline gene, which may arise from a read error. The CDR3 coding sequence is TGTGCCAGCAGCTTAGTTTCGGGTACGAGCGGACAGATAATCTTC. Translated: CASSLVSGTSGQIIF. The chain employs TRBV7-6 and TRBJ2-7, with TRBD1 as a possible D gene (6 bases). This CDR3 is 15 amino acids long. Looked up from germline, CDR1 is SGHVS and CDR2 is FNYEAQ.

The rearrangement uses TRBV6-5 and TRBJ2-4; D gene ambiguous. The germline gives CDR1 MNHEY, CDR2 SVGAGI. V gave up 7 bases and J gave up 0 bases, with 13 bases separating them. The CDR3 is 15 residues long. The CDR3 reads CASNPATSAKNIQYF. The CDR3 DNA reads TGTGCCAGCAACCCCGCAACGTCAGCCAAAAACATTCAGTACTTC.

This chain connects TRBV19 to TRBJ1-6; 12 bases are a match to TRBD1. The CDR3 spans 15 residues. V shed 6 bases and J 9 bases; nucleotides not matched to a gene: 6. Germline lookup yields CDR1 LNHDA and CDR2 SQIVND (reference sequence). Here the CDR3 reads CASSTGQGAGSPLHF. Here the CDR3 DNA reads TGTGCCAGTAGCACGGGACAGGGGGCAGGTTCACCCCTCCACTTT.

This clone was observed a single time. The genes are TRBV2 and TRBJ1-2; the D gene is possibly TRBD1 (6 bases). This CDR3 comprises 13 residues. V was trimmed by 4 bases and J by 4 bases, leaving 10 bases between them. CDR1 is SNHLY and CDR2 is FYNNEI in the germline V gene. DNA of the CDR3: TGTGCCAGCAGTGCTGGACAGTCCTATGGCTACACCTTC. This translates into CASSAGQSYGYTF.

The chain recombines TRBV6-5 with TRBJ1-4; 7 nucleotides agree with TRBD1. V trimming: 2 bases; J trimming: 11 bases; junction bases outside the gene matches: 2. There are 12 residues in the CDR3. Germline-derived CDR1 and CDR2 are MNHEY and SVGAGI. In nucleotides, the CDR3 is TGTGCCAGCAGTTACAGGGGACAGAAACTGTTTTTT. Its protein is CASSYRGQKLFF.

The V and J genes are TRBV30 and TRBJ1-5; perhaps TRBD1 as D (5 bases). V shed 2 bases and J shed 2 bases, with 13 bases lying between them. Per the germline V gene, CDR1 is GTSNPN and CDR2 is SVGIG (reference sequence). This CDR3 contains 15 residues. This CDR3 is CAWSKGRGGNQPQHF. For the CDR3, the DNA is TGTGCCTGGAGTAAAGGGCGGGGCGGCAATCAGCCCCAGCATTTT.

This clone was seen once. V and J are TRBV7-2 and TRBJ2-2; 10 bases line up with TRBD2. Trimming removed 3 bases from V and 3 bases from J; junction bases left unmatched: 4. The CDR3 runs to 16 residues. Germline CDR1 reads SGHTA; CDR2 reads FQGNSA. The CDR3 sequence: CASSFSGGADTGELFF. The CDR3, as DNA: TGTGCCAGCAGCTTCAGCGGGGGGGCCGACACCGGGGAGCTGTTTTTT.

The rearrangement uses TRBV5-1 and TRBJ1-3; D is possibly TRBD1 (5 bases). Between the trimmed V and J ends, which lost 2 bases and 3 bases, there was a span of 6 bases. Germline V gene data show CDR1 as SGHRS and CDR2 as YFSETQ. The CDR3 sequence is 13 residues long. The CDR3 spells CASSFRVGNTIYF. DNA of the CDR3: TGCGCCAGCAGCTTCAGGGTTGGAAACACCATATATTTT. The full variable domain, its missing parts supplied by reference TRBV5-1 and TRBJ1-3, is KAGVTQTPRYLIKTRGQQVTLSCSPISGHRSVSWYQQTPGQGLQFLFEYFSETQRNKGNFPGRFSGRQFSNSRSEMNVSTLELGDSALYLCASSFRVGNTIYFGEGSWLTVV.

With respect to this clone: One junction end does not reproduce the germline sequence, and a read error may be involved. The chain uses TRBV6-5 and TRBJ2-2; D gene unclear. Germline-derived CDR1 and CDR2 are MNHEY and SVGAGI. This CDR3 has 15 residues. CDR3 in amino acids: CASSDSGSYTGELFF. The CDR3, as DNA: TGTGCCAGCAGTGACTCTGGATCATACACCGGGGAGCTGTTTTTT.

The rearrangement joins TRBV6-5 to TRBJ1-6; TRBD1 matches 10 bases. The CDR3 extends over 14 amino acids. From germline, CDR1 is MNHEY and CDR2 SVGAGI. With V trimmed by 7 bases and J by 7 bases, 4 bases remained unmatched. CDR3 DNA: TGTGCCAGCACCAGGGGACAGGGGAATTCACCCCTCCACTTT. It encodes CASTRGQGNSPLHF.

The gene calls are TRBV7-8 and TRBJ2-5, with TRBD1 identical over 7 bases. Germline V lookup: CDR1 SGHVS, CDR2 FQNEAQ. The trim removed 5 bases at V and 2 bases at J, leaving 5 bases unmatched. CDR3 size: 14 residues. The CDR3 nucleotides are TGTGCCAGCAGCCCCGACAGGGTACAAGAGACCCAGTACTTC. It codes for CASSPDRVQETQYF.

J is TRBJ2-7 and V is TRBV15; 7 bases match TRBD1. This CDR3 has 15 amino acids. The trim removed 0 bases at V and 0 bases at J, leaving 2 bases unmatched. CDR1 is LNHNV, CDR2 YYDKDF, per germline (reference sequence). The CDR3 sequence: CATSRDGTVSYEQYF. DNA of the CDR3: TGTGCCACCAGCAGAGACGGGACAGTCTCCTACGAGCAGTACTTC.

The chain couples TRBV5-1 to TRBJ1-2, with D maybe TRBD1 (6 bases). The germline gives CDR1 SGHRS, CDR2 YFSETQ. This CDR3 contains 14 residues. Trimming took 2 bases from V and 8 from J, leaving 16 bases between them. In nucleotides, the CDR3 is TGCGCCAGCAGCTTTACTAGGGACATAAGCGGCTACACCTTC. Translation gives CASSFTRDISGYTF.

This chain links TRBV10-3 with TRBJ2-3; 11 bases map to TRBD2. The germline V gene has CDR1 ENHRY and CDR2 SYGVKD. V trimming: 3 bases; J trimming: 0 bases; junction bases outside the gene matches: 5. The CDR3 runs to 17 residues. Written as DNA, the CDR3 is TGTGCCATCAGTGAAAGGACTAGCGGGCCTAGCACAGATACGCAGTATTTT. Its protein is CAISERTSGPSTDTQYF.

V gene TRBV6-5 combines with J gene TRBJ2-7, with D maybe TRBD2 (5 bases). This CDR3 is 12 amino acids long. Germline lookup yields CDR1 MNHEY and CDR2 SVGAGI. Trimming pared 6 bases from V and 3 bases from J, leaving 9 bases between. CDR3 DNA sequence: TGTGCCAGCAGCCTCGGGAACTACGAGCAGTACTTC. Amino acids: CASSLGNYEQYF.

This clone was observed a single time. The rearrangement joins TRBV7-8 to TRBJ1-5, with D possibly being TRBD1 (5 bases). Trimming removed 5 bases at V and 7 bases at J, with 15 bases between. The germline gives CDR1 SGHVS, CDR2 FQNEAQ. The CDR3 has 14 amino acids. The CDR3 loop is CASSRGESGQPQHF. In DNA, the CDR3 is TGTGCCAGCAGCCGGGGGGAGAGTGGGCAGCCCCAGCATTTT.

V is TRBV4-3 and J is TRBJ1-4; TRBD1 might be the D (6 bases). The CDR3 contains 16 residues. From germline, CDR1 is LGHNA and CDR2 YSLEER. V was cut by 1 base and J by 3 bases, with 12 bases left in between. The CDR3: CASSQAGHSSNEKLFF. CDR3 nucleotide sequence: TGCGCCAGCAGCCAAGCGGGACACTCTTCTAATGAAAAACTGTTTTTT.

The chain joins TRBV5-1 to TRBJ2-3; 8 bases fit TRBD2. The CDR3 has 16 amino acids. CDR1 is SGHRS, CDR2 YFSETQ, per germline. V shed 3 bases and J 4 bases; nucleotides not matched to a gene: 10. The CDR3 coding sequence is TGCGCCAGCAGCTCCCGTTCCGGGGGGGCCTCAGATACGCAGTATTTT. It specifies CASSSRSGGASDTQYF.

This clone appeared a single time. The chain combines TRBV18 with TRBJ2-5; the D gene is possibly TRBD2 (7 bases). Germline values: CDR1 KGHSH, CDR2 LQKENI. Deletions cut 6 bases from V and 5 bases from J, with 22 bases between. The CDR3 runs 16 residues. CDR3: CASSPSFEGGPETQYF. The DNA of the CDR3 is TGTGCCAGCTCCCCTTCGTTTGAGGGGGGGCCCGAGACCCAGTACTTC.

The rearrangement joins TRBV16 to TRBJ1-4; D is ambiguous. Germline loops: CDR1 KGHSY, CDR2 FQNENV. With 2 bases removed from V and 7 bases from J, the gap between germline ends came to 8 bases. The CDR3 runs to 13 residues. The CDR3 reads CASSQQLSEKLFF. Here the CDR3 DNA reads TGTGCCAGCAGCCAACAGCTTAGTGAAAAACTGTTTTTT.

This chain connects TRBV14 to TRBJ2-7; no reliable D call. The germline CDR1 and CDR2 sequences are SGHDN and FVKESK. V lost 0 bases and J 7 bases, leaving 10 bases between the germline ends. The CDR3 runs 13 residues. The CDR3 coding sequence is TGTGCCAGCAGCCAAGAATGGGGTTTTGAGCAGTACTTC. Amino acid sequence: CASSQEWGFEQYF.

The chain recombines TRBV27 with TRBJ2-7, with a tentative D call TRBD2 (5 bases). V was shortened by 0 bases and J by 4 bases, with 10 bases between the two germline ends. The CDR3 is 14 amino acids. CDR1 MNHEY and CDR2 SMNVEV come from the germline V gene (reference sequence). The CDR3 here is CASSLSIGDYEQYF. The DNA for the CDR3 is TGTGCCAGCAGTTTATCGATCGGGGATTACGAGCAGTACTTC.